One and the same sample provided the 17 T cell receptor beta chains below, sequenced in a study of blood T cell repertoires in COVID-19. Clones were sequenced by immunoSEQ multiplex PCR, and TCRdb holds only the in-frame ones, with some missing. Of 250,000 to 300,000 clones listed, around 90% are singletons. The sample comprised peripheral blood. All receptors derive from a man over 45 with acute or convalescent COVID-19.

The genes are TRBV9 and TRBJ2-1; tentative D call: TRBD2 (6 bases). V was pared by 0 bases and J by 12 bases, with 10 bases between. The CDR3 totals 12 residues. Germline CDR1 is SGDLS and CDR2 is YYNGEE. The CDR3 is CASSVANGGQFF. The CDR3 bases are TGTGCCAGCAGCGTAGCTAACGGGGGGCAGTTCTTC. Variable domain in full (rest from reference TRBV9 and TRBJ2-1): DSGVTQTPKHLITATGQRVTLRCSPRSGDLSVYWYQQSLDQGLQFLIQYYNGEERAKGNILERFSAQQFPDLHSELNLSSLELGDSALYFCASSVANGGQFFGPGTRLTVL.

The V and J genes are TRBV5-1 and TRBJ2-3, with no clear D. CDR1 is SGHRS, CDR2 YFSETQ, per germline. CDR3 length: 15 residues. The ends were cut back, 0 bases at V and 4 bases at J, with 12 bases in the middle. The chain's CDR3 is CASSLGNGGSDTQYF. The CDR3 bases are TGCGCCAGCAGCTTGGGGAATGGCGGCTCAGATACGCAGTATTTT. Variable domain in full (rest from reference TRBV5-1 and TRBJ2-3): KAGVTQTPRYLIKTRGQQVTLSCSPISGHRSVSWYQQTPGQGLQFLFEYFSETQRNKGNFPGRFSGRQFSNSRSEMNVSTLELGDSALYLCASSLGNGGSDTQYFGPGTRLTVL.

This chain uses TRBV6-5 with TRBJ1-1; D remains unclear. The germline CDR1 and CDR2 sequences are MNHEY and SVGAGI. Trimming left V 4 bases short and J 0 bases short, with 12 bases between. This CDR3 contains 15 residues. CDR3 nucleotide sequence: TGTGCCAGCAGTTCGGACTCATCGATGAACACTGAAGCTTTCTTT. It encodes CASSSDSSMNTEAFF.

This chain links TRBV5-4 with TRBJ2-3, with 9 positions matching TRBD1. The germline gives CDR1 SGHNT, CDR2 YYREEE (reference sequence). The CDR3 length is 16 residues. V lost 5 bases and J lost 0; bases outside the gene matches: 7. This chain's CDR3 is CASSHPGTGSTDTQYF. The CDR3 DNA is TGTGCCAGCAGTCATCCCGGGACAGGGAGCACAGATACGCAGTATTTT.

This clone was seen a single time. V gene TRBV18 combines with J gene TRBJ1-5, with 7 bases fitting TRBD1. Per the germline V gene, CDR1 is KGHSH and CDR2 is LQKENI. V gave up 3 bases and J gave up 7 bases; unmatched junction bases: 3. The CDR3 loop spans 13 amino acids. The CDR3 sequence is CASSPGQQQPQHF. The CDR3 DNA reads TGTGCCAGCTCACCGGGACAGCAACAGCCCCAGCATTTT. Supplemented by reference TRBV18 and TRBJ1-5, the full variable domain reads NAGVMQNPRHLVRRRGQEARLRCSPMKGHSHVYWYRQLPEEGLKFMVYLQKENIIDESGMPKERFSAEFPKEGPSILRIQQVVRGDSAAYFCASSPGQQQPQHFGDGTRLSIL.

The rearrangement joins TRBV6-5 to TRBJ1-1; tentative D call: TRBD1 (6 bases). CDR3 length: 13 amino acids. Trimming stripped 5 bases from V and 5 bases from J, with 12 bases between. Germline values: CDR1 MNHEY, CDR2 SVGAGI. The CDR3 DNA reads as TGTGCCAGCAGTATCAGGGGTGAGACTGAAGCTTTCTTT. Protein sequence: CASSIRGETEAFF.

Here the CDR3 reads CASSPGLAGGPENIQYF. The CDR3 DNA follows: TGTGCCAGCAGCCCCGGACTAGCGGGGGGGCCGGAGAACATTCAGTACTTC. This chain links TRBV7-9 with TRBJ2-4; TRBD2 aligns across 15 bases. Germline V lookup: CDR1 SEHNR, CDR2 FQNEAQ (reference sequence). This CDR3 is built from 17 residues. J lost 7 bases, V lost 5 bases, and 9 bases had no gene match. The full variable domain, with the rest looked up from reference TRBV7-9 and TRBJ2-4, is DTGVSQNPRHKITKRGQNVTFRCDPISEHNRLYWYRQTLGQGPEFLTYFQNEAQLEKSRLLSDRFSAERPKGSFSTLEIQRTEQGDSAMYLCASSPGLAGGPENIQYFGAGTRLSVL.

Only a few counts were recorded for this clone. The V call is TRBV5-8, the J call TRBJ2-7, with D possibly matching TRBD1 (6 bases). Trimming stripped 0 bases from V and 4 bases from J, with 17 bases between. Germline V gene data show CDR1 as SGHTS and CDR2 as YDEGEE. The CDR3 sequence is 16 residues long. The CDR3 reads CASSLGFWTVSYEQYF. The CDR3 DNA follows: TGTGCCAGCAGCTTGGGTTTTTGGACAGTCTCGTACGAGCAGTACTTC. The full variable domain, completed using reference TRBV5-8 and TRBJ2-7, is EAGVTQSPTHLIKTRGQQATLRCSPISGHTSVYWYQQALGLGLQFLLWYDEGEERNRGNFPPRFSGRQFPNYSSELNVNALELEDSALYLCASSLGFWTVSYEQYFGPGTRLTVT.

This rearrangement joins TRBV18 to TRBJ1-5; D is unresolved. CDR3 size: 17 residues. V was shortened by 0 bases and J by 2 bases, with 14 bases between the two germline ends. CDR1 is KGHSH and CDR2 is LQKENI in the germline V gene. CDR3 sequence reads: CASSPPTGSLGNQPQHF. Here the CDR3 DNA reads TGTGCCAGCTCACCACCCACGGGTAGCCTAGGCAATCAGCCCCAGCATTTT.

V and J are TRBV10-2 and TRBJ1-5; weak D call: TRBD1 (5 bases). The ends were cut back, 0 bases at V and 3 bases at J, with 12 bases in the middle. The CDR3 extends over 16 amino acids. CDR1 WSHSY and CDR2 SAAADI come from the germline V gene. The CDR3 spells CASSESVGANNQPQHF. As DNA, the CDR3 is TGCGCCAGCAGTGAGTCAGTAGGGGCTAACAATCAGCCCCAGCATTTT.

V gene TRBV9 combines with J gene TRBJ2-2; D not resolved. Trimming removed 4 bases from V and 2 bases from J, with 6 bases in between. The CDR3 is 13 residues long. Germline V lookup: CDR1 SGDLS, CDR2 YYNGEE. The CDR3 region is CASSFQNTGELFF. The CDR3 DNA sequence: TGTGCCAGCAGCTTTCAAAACACCGGGGAGCTGTTTTTT.

This chain links TRBV7-2 with TRBJ1-2; the D is unclear. Per the germline V gene, CDR1 is SGHTA and CDR2 is FQGNSA. This CDR3 comprises 16 residues. V was trimmed by 1 base and J by 0 bases, leaving 12 bases between them. The CDR3 DNA reads as TGTGCCAGCAGCTTAGTTTGGGCCAGAGCTAACTATGGCTACACCTTC. Translation gives CASSLVWARANYGYTF.

The gene calls are TRBV2 and TRBJ1-4; perhaps TRBD1 as D (6 bases). The CDR3 totals 14 residues. CDR1 SNHLY and CDR2 FYNNEI come from the germline V gene. Trimming cost V 6 bases and J 3 bases, with 11 bases left between them. Here the CDR3 reads CASRQGLPNEKLFF. In nucleotides, the CDR3 is TGTGCCAGCAGACAGGGTCTCCCTAATGAAAAACTGTTTTTT.

This clone was detected only once. The V call is TRBV6-5, the J call TRBJ1-2; 9 nucleotides agree with TRBD1. This CDR3 has 14 amino acids. The V segment lost 5 bases and the J segment 6 bases; nucleotides outside the gene matches: 7. The germline V gene encodes CDR1 MNHEY and CDR2 SVGAGI. CDR3 bases: TGTGCCAGCAGTAACAGGGGGCGCGTCAATGGCTACACCTTC. Translation gives CASSNRGRVNGYTF.

The gene calls are TRBV11-2 and TRBJ1-6; D remains ambiguous. From germline, CDR1 is SGHAT and CDR2 FQNNGV. This CDR3 is 13 amino acids long. V lost 5 bases to trimming and J lost 7 bases, with 9 bases between them. The CDR3 nucleotides are TGTGCCAGCAGCCCTAGAGGAAATTCACCCCTCCACTTT. Amino acid sequence: CASSPRGNSPLHF.

CDR3 region: CSVGVGPFDEQFF. The DNA for the CDR3 is TGCAGCGTTGGGGTGGGGCCCTTTGATGAGCAGTTCTTC. The chain employs TRBV29-1 and TRBJ2-1; D is possibly TRBD1 (5 bases). CDR3 length: 13 amino acids. Germline CDR1 reads SQVTM; CDR2 reads ANQGSEA. Deletions cut 4 bases from V and 8 bases from J, with 15 bases between.

The rearrangement joins TRBV6-5 to TRBJ2-7, with D maybe TRBD1 (5 bases). Per germline, CDR1 MNHEY and CDR2 SVGAGI. Trimming took off 5 bases at V and 7 bases at J, with 12 bases between the two ends. This CDR3 is built from 12 residues. CDR3 nucleotide sequence: TGTGCCAGCAGTCCAGGGTGGATGGAGCAGTACTTC. Amino acids: CASSPGWMEQYF.